The 8 T cell receptor beta chains below come from one sample, sequenced in a study of T cells in Graves' hyperthyroidism and ophthalmopathy. RNA transcripts yielded amplified TCR beta CDR3 regions. Researchers ran a first-round RT-PCR on the TCR CDR3 using the HTBI primer set. TCRdb redid the calling of the multiplex PCR reads with MiXCR, one entry per CDR3 protein. The sample lists 700,000 to 950,000 distinct CDR3 sequences, about 35% occurring once. Sequenced input: blood. These receptors were taken from a woman aged 40 to 55 with Graves' hyperthyroidism.

In its sample, this clonotype was seen many times. The chain has TRBV7-9 and TRBJ2-7; D unresolved. CDR3 length: 12 amino acids. Germline CDR1 reads SEHNR; CDR2 reads FQNEAQ (reference sequence). The germline V and J ends were trimmed by 3 bases and 7 bases, with 10 bases remaining between them. This chain's CDR3 is CASSLAGPEQYF. The CDR3 nucleotides are TGTGCCAGCAGCTTGGCCGGGCCAGAGCAGTACTTC.

This CDR3 is CASSLFWDRNYEQYF. As DNA, the CDR3 is TGTGCCAGCAGCTTATTCTGGGACAGGAACTACGAGCAGTACTTC. The gene calls are TRBV7-2 and TRBJ2-7; 8 bases align to TRBD1. Germline CDR1 reads SGHTA; CDR2 reads FQGNSA. This CDR3 region has 15 residues. V dropped 2 bases and J dropped 3; count of bases not matched to a gene: 6.

The CDR3 coding sequence is TGTGCCAGCAGCGGCGGACAGATTGCTAACTATGGCTACACCTTC. Its translation is CASSGGQIANYGYTF. This chain joins TRBV7-2 and TRBJ1-2; D is possibly TRBD1 (6 bases). With 5 bases removed from V and 0 bases from J, the gap between germline ends came to 13 bases. This CDR3 comprises 15 residues. From germline, CDR1 is SGHTA and CDR2 FQGNSA. Supplemented by reference TRBV7-2 and TRBJ1-2, the full variable domain reads GAGVSQSPSNKVTEKGKDVELRCDPISGHTALYWYRQSLGQGLEFLIYFQGNSAPDKSGLPSDRFSAERTGGSVSTLTIQRTQQEDSAVYLCASSGGQIANYGYTFGSGTRLTVV.

A few counts support this clonotype. This chain joins TRBV7-9 and TRBJ1-3; D gene unclear. CDR3 length equals 17 residues. Trimming took 5 bases from V and 0 from J, leaving 17 bases between them. The germline V gene encodes CDR1 SEHNR and CDR2 FQNEAQ (reference sequence). This chain's CDR3 is CASSLGRAGSSGNTIYF. The CDR3 region has the DNA TGTGCCAGCAGCCTAGGCCGCGCAGGAAGCTCTGGAAACACCATATATTTT.

This clonotype was observed at least ten times. The V call is TRBV2, the J call TRBJ1-3; D is undetermined. Germline-derived CDR1 and CDR2 are SNHLY and FYNNEI. The CDR3 has 14 residues. The V and J ends lost 2 bases and 1 base respectively, with 6 bases between them. Written as DNA, the CDR3 is TGTGCCAGCAGTGAATTACATTCTGGAAACACCATATATTTT. Translated: CASSELHSGNTIYF.

This clonotype was detected many times. V is TRBV14 and J is TRBJ2-5; D is undetermined. The CDR3 is 15 amino acids. The V end lost 2 bases, the J end lost 5 bases, and 15 bases lay between the germline ends. Germline CDR1 SGHDN, CDR2 FVKESK. The CDR3 DNA is TGTGCCAGCAGCCAATCCCGGACCCTGTTCGAGACCCAGTACTTC. Translation: CASSQSRTLFETQYF.

This clonotype came up many times. This chain links TRBV3-2 with TRBJ1-1; the D call in the table, TRBD1, was not verified against the DNA. TRBV3-2 constitutes a pseudogene. The CDR3 has 16 residues. CDR3 sequence (DNA): TGTGCCAGCAGCCCACCGAGGCAGGGGGTAGGGACTGAAGCTTTCTTT. Its protein product is CASSPPRQGVGTEAFF.

The chain employs TRBV7-2 and TRBJ1-2, with D possibly being TRBD1 (6 bases). The CDR3 runs to 14 residues. Germline CDR1 SGHTA, CDR2 FQGNSA. Trimming cost V 2 bases and J 5 bases, with 12 bases left between them. CDR3 region: CASSLYREEYGYTF. The CDR3 DNA sequence: TGTGCCAGCAGCTTATACAGGGAGGAGTATGGCTACACCTTC.